The clone carrying this T cell receptor beta chain was observed at least ten times. Its antigen is unidentified. Quantitative 5'-RACE with molecular barcodes was used to make the TCR beta libraries. TCRdb reprocessed the 5' RACE reads via MiXCR and lists one record per CDR3 protein. The sample carries more than 300,000 distinct CDR3 sequences, 11% recorded once. CDR3 size: 14 residues. J gave up 8 bases and V 2 bases, and 5 bases lay outside the gene matches. From germline, CDR1 is SGHRS and CDR2 YFSETQ. The entry originates in a study of CD8 T cells in ankylosing spondylitis. Findings of the study overall: Disease-linked clones reportedly showed significant enrichment in matched ankylosing spondylitis synovial fluid. A motif of 7 to 9 highly homologous TCR beta variants was seen as apparently characteristic of ankylosing spondylitis blood.

J is TRBJ2-1 and V is TRBV5-1; 9 bases fit TRBD1. The receptor was derived from a female donor with ankylosing spondylitis or in good health (not recorded which). Input material: blood, either unsorted or a sorted T cell fraction (not recorded which). The CDR3 loop reads CASSFGRQGDEQFF. The DNA for the CDR3 is TGCGCCAGCAGCTTTGGTCGACAGGGGGATGAGCAGTTCTTC.